This T cell receptor (beta chain) was sequenced in a study of OX40 agonist ivuxolimab in advanced cancers. Study-wide context: Dose-escalation cases comprised hepatocellular carcinoma, melanoma, renal cell or head and neck cancer. Mean age approximately 59 years, range about 20 to 90; roughly 82% male. Study-wide points: Which antigen the expanded peripheral T cells recognized is unknown. There was clonal expansion of CD4+ and CD8+ blood T cells by week 6 at 0.1 to 3.0 mg/kg.

As to this clone: Its specificity is unknown.

Sequencing was performed with immunoSEQ multiplex PCR; in TCRdb, only in-frame clones are kept and a portion is missing. The sample records over 85,000 clones, 86% being singletons. The sequencing used CD4+ or CD8+ T cells sorted from blood, collected in a trial of the OX40 agonist ivuxolimab. This clonotype was sampled from an adult with an advanced solid tumor such as melanoma, head and neck, liver or kidney cancer.

The CDR3 here is CASVSDMNTEAFF. CDR3 sequence (DNA): TGTGCCAGCGTGTCGGACATGAACACTGAAGCTTTCTTT. This chain links TRBV25-1 with TRBJ1-1; the D gene is possibly TRBD1 (5 bases). CDR1 is MGHDK and CDR2 is SYGVNS in the germline V gene. V shed 8 bases and J shed 0 bases, with 10 bases lying between them. The CDR3 extends over 13 amino acids.